This TCR beta chain was identified in a study of technical replicates of blood from several donors. Sequencing used immunoSEQ multiplex PCR; TCRdb keeps in-frame clones, though not all of them. The table includes more than 90,000 clones, roughly 96% detected once. Germline assignment: CDR1 SGHNT and CDR2 YYREEE (reference sequence). The CDR3 sequence is 15 residues long. V gave up 4 bases and J gave up 0 bases, with 12 bases separating them. The sequence was collected from a human donor in good health. The V gene is TRBV5-4, the J gene TRBJ2-3; maybe TRBD1 (6 bases). Input material: T cells isolated from PBMCs. The CDR3 DNA reads as TGTGCCAGCAGCCTTCCAGGGGTTAGCACAGATACGCAGTATTTT. Translation: CASSLPGVSTDTQYF.